A single sample gave rise to the 24 T cell receptor beta chains below, sequenced in a study of blood T cell repertoires in COVID-19. Sequenced by immunoSEQ multiplex PCR; TCRdb stores in-frame clones only, minus some. The sample records about 120,000 clones, approximately 87% being singletons. The sequenced sample consisted of peripheral blood. The receptor source for this set is a woman between 65 and 79 years old with acute or convalescent COVID-19.

This chain joins TRBV7-9 and TRBJ1-1; D is undetermined. CDR3 length: 13 residues. V was clipped by 5 bases and J by 3 bases, with 10 bases between them. Germline assignment: CDR1 SEHNR and CDR2 FQNEAQ (reference sequence). DNA for the CDR3: TGTGCCAGCAGCCCAGAACCTCACACTGAAGCTTTCTTT. Encoded protein: CASSPEPHTEAFF.

V gene TRBV5-1 combines with J gene TRBJ2-1; 10 bases are a match to TRBD2. CDR1 and CDR2 (germline): SGHRS, YFSETQ. V dropped 3 bases and J dropped 10; count of bases not matched to a gene: 7. There are 14 residues in the CDR3. CDR3 sequence reads: CASSYTGTSEEQFF. The DNA for the CDR3 is TGCGCCAGCAGCTACACCGGGACTAGCGAGGAGCAGTTCTTC.

The count of this clone is one. The rearrangement uses TRBV12-3 or TRBV12-4 and TRBJ2-5, with TRBD2 matching over 10 bases. The CDR3 loop spans 13 amino acids. The V and J ends lost 6 bases and 2 bases, in that order; junction bases with no gene match: 0. CDR3 nucleotide sequence: TGTGCCAGCAGACTAGCGGGGCAAGAGACCCAGTACTTC. This encodes CASRLAGQETQYF.

J is TRBJ2-1 and V is TRBV5-4, with 8 bases aligning to TRBD1. The CDR3 loop spans 14 amino acids. V lost 4 bases and J lost 5; bases outside the gene matches: 5. Germline CDR1 is SGHNT and CDR2 is YYREEE (reference sequence). In nucleotides, the CDR3 is TGTGCCAGCAGCATCGGACAGGGCCACAATGAGCAGTTCTTC. Its translation is CASSIGQGHNEQFF.

The sample holds a few counts of this clone. J is TRBJ1-2 and V is TRBV24-1, with unresolved D. The CDR3 contains 12 residues. Deletions cut 0 bases from V and 7 bases from J, with 5 bases between. Germline-derived CDR1 and CDR2 are KGHDR and SFDVKD. CDR3 sequence reads: CATSDLQAGYTF. CDR3 coding DNA: TGTGCCACCAGTGATTTGCAGGCTGGCTACACCTTC.

This rearrangement joins TRBV28 to TRBJ1-5; D is undetermined. The V and J ends lost 10 bases and 9 bases respectively, with 13 bases between them. The CDR3 spans 11 residues. In germline, CDR1 is MDHEN, CDR2 SYDVKM. CDR3 bases: TGTGCCACCGACCGGGTCCCGCCCCAGCATTTT. It yields the protein CATDRVPPQHF.

V and J are TRBV10-3 and TRBJ1-2; 7 bases match TRBD1. From germline, CDR1 is ENHRY and CDR2 SYGVKD. The CDR3 has 14 amino acids. J was trimmed by 2 bases and V by 2 bases; bases with no gene match: 2. CDR3 coding DNA: TGTGCCATCAGTGAGGCGACAGGGAACTATGGCTACACCTTC. Protein: CAISEATGNYGYTF.

The chain is built from TRBV30 and TRBJ2-5; the match to TRBD2 covers 11 bases. CDR3 length: 13 amino acids. V dropped 8 bases and J dropped 0; count of bases not matched to a gene: 2. Looked up from germline, CDR1 is GTSNPN and CDR2 is SVGIG (reference sequence). The CDR3 is CAQTSGDQETQYF. The DNA for the CDR3 is TGTGCCCAGACTAGCGGGGACCAAGAGACCCAGTACTTC. The whole variable domain, remainder taken from reference TRBV30 and TRBJ2-5, is SQTIHQWPATLVQPVGSPLSLECTVEGTSNPNLYWYRQAAGRGLQLLFYSVGIGQISSEVPQNLSASRPQDRQFILSSKKLLLSDSGFYLCAQTSGDQETQYFGPGTRLLVL.

By share, this clone counts as medium-sized (0.01 to 0.1%). The V gene is TRBV11-1, the J gene TRBJ2-7, with D possibly matching TRBD2 (5 bases). The length of the CDR3 is 14 residues. Germline V gene data show CDR1 as SGHAT and CDR2 as FQDESV (reference sequence). The ends were cut back, 5 bases at V and 4 bases at J, with 15 bases in the middle. The CDR3 DNA is TGTGCCAGCAGCCTGGGTGGTTTAGCGTACGAGCAGTACTTC. Its translation: CASSLGGLAYEQYF.

The chain couples TRBV5-4 to TRBJ2-3; D is unresolved. The CDR3 totals 15 residues. V was pared by 4 bases and J by 2 bases, with 14 bases between. CDR1 and CDR2 from the germline V gene are SGHNT and YYREEE (reference sequence). CDR3 amino acids: CASSLRTEATDTQYF. DNA of the CDR3: TGTGCCAGCAGCCTCCGTACCGAGGCCACAGATACGCAGTATTTT.

The chain employs TRBV5-1 and TRBJ1-4, with a tentative D call TRBD1 (5 bases). The length of the CDR3 is 15 residues. V shed 0 bases and J shed 4 bases, with 10 bases lying between them. From germline, CDR1 is SGHRS and CDR2 YFSETQ. In DNA, the CDR3 is TGCGCCAGCAGCTTGGCCCAGGGCCTTAATGAAAAACTGTTTTTT. Protein sequence: CASSLAQGLNEKLFF.

The CDR3 sequence: CASSYSVTGHNYGYTF. For the CDR3, the DNA is TGTGCCAGCAGTTACTCTGTCACAGGACATAACTATGGCTACACCTTC. The chain combines TRBV6-6 with TRBJ1-2; D is possibly TRBD1 (5 bases). V was pared by 0 bases and J by 1 base, with 12 bases between. The CDR3 is 16 amino acids. Germline lookup yields CDR1 MNHNY and CDR2 SVGAGI (reference sequence).

The chain joins TRBV7-9 to TRBJ2-7; a possible D gene is TRBD1 (5 bases). CDR3 size: 12 residues. CDR1 is SEHNR, CDR2 FQNEAQ, per germline (reference sequence). With 3 bases removed from V and 4 bases from J, the gap between germline ends came to 7 bases. CDR3 region: CASSFQGYEQYF. CDR3 DNA sequence: TGTGCCAGCAGCTTCCAGGGTTACGAGCAGTACTTC.

The chain links TRBV4-1 to TRBJ1-4; D is unresolved. The length of the CDR3 is 17 residues. CDR1 and CDR2 from the germline V gene are MGHRA and YSYEKL. V was shortened by 4 bases and J by 3 bases, with 18 bases between the two germline ends. Written as DNA, the CDR3 is TGCGCCAGCAGCCCGACTCCCGCGAGGGTGGCTAATGAAAAACTGTTTTTT. Translated, it gives CASSPTPARVANEKLFF.

The J gene is TRBJ2-7, the V gene TRBV12-2; the table's D call, TRBD2, has no DNA check behind it. TRBV12-2 is marked as a pseudogene. This CDR3 spans 16 amino acids. CDR3 amino acids: CASRLGLPQITYEQYF. In nucleotides, the CDR3 is TGTGCAAGTCGCCTCGGACTACCGCAAATAACCTACGAGCAGTACTTC.

The V gene is TRBV9, the J gene TRBJ2-2; D call uncertain. Germline CDR1 SGDLS, CDR2 YYNGEE. The V gene lost 0 bases and the J gene lost 6 bases, with 9 bases spanning the gap. The CDR3 covers 14 residues. CDR3 residues: CASSVGLMAGELFF. In nucleotides, the CDR3 is TGTGCCAGCAGCGTAGGGCTGATGGCCGGGGAGCTGTTTTTT.

In this sample, this clone turned up a few times. The V and J genes are TRBV27 and TRBJ2-3, with 14 nucleotides matching TRBD2. Germline V gives CDR1 MNHEY, CDR2 SMNVEV (reference sequence). The CDR3 is 18 residues long. The trim removed 5 bases at V and 2 bases at J, leaving 9 bases unmatched. DNA of the CDR3: TGTGCCAGCAGTCCCCGACGGACTAGCGGGGGGTTCACAGATACGCAGTATTTT. Encoded protein: CASSPRRTSGGFTDTQYF.

The rearrangement uses TRBV10-1 and TRBJ2-3; TRBD2 aligns across 10 bases. CDR1 and CDR2 from the germline V gene are WNHNN and SYGVQD (reference sequence). V dropped 0 bases and J dropped 4; count of bases not matched to a gene: 4. The CDR3 is made up of 16 amino acids. CDR3 nucleotides: TGCGCCAGCAGTGAGTCCAGCGGGGGGGCCGCAGATACGCAGTATTTT. Its protein product is CASSESSGGAADTQYF.

The chain combines TRBV3-1 (or the pseudogene TRBV3-2) with TRBJ1-6; D is ambiguous. The V gene lost 8 bases and the J gene lost 1 base, with 9 bases spanning the gap. CDR3 length: 14 amino acids. Germline loops: CDR1 LGHDT, CDR2 YNNKEL (reference sequence). CDR3 residues: CASRPGSYNSPLHF. CDR3 coding DNA: TGTGCCAGCCGCCCGGGTTCCTATAATTCACCCCTCCACTTT.

This clone was recorded a few times. For the CDR3, the DNA is TGTGCCAGAAGCTTGGAACGTGAGTGCACTGAAGCTTTCTTT. Protein sequence: CARSLERECTEAFF. The chain has TRBV5-3 and TRBJ1-1; D unresolved. TRBV5-3 is noted as an ORF with a role that remains uncertain. The CDR3 is 14 residues long. The V and J ends lost 0 bases and 4 bases respectively, with 10 bases between them.

The chain links TRBV10-3 to TRBJ1-1; D is unclear. The CDR3 has 13 residues. Germline CDR1 ENHRY, CDR2 SYGVKD. The germline V and J ends were trimmed by 0 bases and 11 bases, with 13 bases remaining between them. CDR3 amino acids: CAISESREPGAFF. The CDR3 DNA reads as TGTGCCATCAGTGAGTCGCGGGAACCCGGGGCTTTCTTT.

The rearrangement uses TRBV29-1 and TRBJ2-3, with no clear D. This CDR3 spans 12 amino acids. Trimming took 7 bases from V and 0 from J, leaving 8 bases between them. Germline-derived CDR1 and CDR2 are SQVTM and ANQGSEA. CDR3 in DNA: TGCAGCGCGTATATTAGCACAGATACGCAGTATTTT. Residues: CSAYISTDTQYF.

The rearrangement uses TRBV28 and TRBJ1-2, with TRBD1 as a possible D gene (6 bases). CDR3 length: 16 amino acids. CDR1 and CDR2 (germline): MDHEN, SYDVKM. V lost 5 bases and J lost 5, with 21 bases in between. CDR3 coding DNA: TGTGCCAGCAGTCCGATCTCCCTTTACAGGGAATATGGCTACACCTTC. Protein product: CASSPISLYREYGYTF.

The CDR3 sequence is CASSLRVGELFF. CDR3 nucleotide sequence: TGTGCCAGCAGTCTCAGGGTAGGGGAGCTGTTTTTT. The V gene is TRBV12-3 or TRBV12-4, the J gene TRBJ2-2; a weak D match, TRBD1 (5 bases). V lost 5 bases to trimming and J lost 8 bases, with 9 bases between them. The length of the CDR3 is 12 residues.